This passage covers 22 T cell receptor beta chains from one sample sequenced in a study of shared clonotypes between healthy human individuals. Sequencing used immunoSEQ multiplex PCR; TCRdb keeps in-frame clones, though not all of them. Of some 2,500,000 clones detected, roughly 93% appear once; the ten largest clones hold 0.36%. Sequenced sample: naive CD4+ T cells from PBMCs. The subset was: CD45RA+ positively selected. These receptors were collected from a man aged 18 to 29 in good health. Some clones in this sample may be carry-over from other donors' samples.

With respect to this clone: Different DNA sequences within this sample yield the same CDR3. The V gene is TRBV20-1, the J gene TRBJ2-7; no firm D call. V lost 6 bases to trimming and J lost 5 bases, with 2 bases between them. This CDR3 is built from 8 residues. Germline-derived CDR1 and CDR2 are DFQATT and SNEGSKA (reference sequence). Written as DNA, the CDR3 is TGCAGTGCAAACGAGCAGTACTTC. Protein sequence: CSANEQYF.

Note on this clone: At the DNA level, this CDR3 is encoded by other sequences in the same sample as well. The rearrangement uses TRBV28 and TRBJ2-3, with TRBD2 matching over 8 bases. The V gene end was trimmed by 2 bases and the J gene end by 2 bases; junction bases not matched to a gene: 3. Per the germline V gene, CDR1 is MDHEN and CDR2 is SYDVKM. The CDR3 totals 15 residues. The CDR3 loop is CASSLAGGPTDTQYF. The CDR3 nucleotides are TGTGCCAGCAGTTTAGCGGGAGGCCCCACAGATACGCAGTATTTT.

The genes are TRBV18 and TRBJ2-7; D is undetermined. The V end lost 5 bases, the J end lost 2 bases, and 7 bases lay between the germline ends. Germline assignment: CDR1 KGHSH and CDR2 LQKENI. This CDR3 is built from 12 residues. The CDR3 sequence is CASSEQPYEQYF. CDR3 nucleotide sequence: TGTGCCAGCTCAGAACAGCCCTACGAGCAGTACTTC.

V and J are TRBV4-1 and TRBJ2-1; D perhaps matches TRBD2 (5 bases). The CDR3 consists of 19 residues. Germline CDR1 is MGHRA and CDR2 is YSYEKL. Trimming removed 0 bases from V and 7 bases from J, with 25 bases in between. CDR3 sequence (DNA): TGCGCCAGCAGCCAAGAATCGTCCCCCAGCGGCTCGAACTATAATGAGCAGTTCTTC. Protein sequence: CASSQESSPSGSNYNEQFF.

This chain uses TRBV6-1 with TRBJ1-2, with D unclear. V was trimmed by 5 bases and J by 2 bases, leaving 12 bases between them. CDR3 size: 14 residues. CDR1 MNHNS and CDR2 SASEGT come from the germline V gene. The CDR3 DNA follows: TGTGCCAGCAGTCAGACCCCAACGAACTATGGCTACACCTTC. It codes for CASSQTPTNYGYTF.

This chain links TRBV10-3 with TRBJ1-2; D remains unclear. Germline loops: CDR1 ENHRY, CDR2 SYGVKD. The CDR3 spans 14 residues. V lost 7 bases, J lost 6 bases, and 18 bases lay in between. The CDR3 nucleotides read TGTGCCATCACGGACCTGGTGGGCGCAAATGGCTACACCTTC. This translates into CAITDLVGANGYTF.

The chain combines TRBV7-2 with TRBJ2-7; 7 nucleotides align to TRBD1. The ends lost 5 bases at V and 5 bases at J; junction bases unmatched: 9. The CDR3 totals 14 residues. Germline V gene data show CDR1 as SGHTA and CDR2 as FQGNSA. The CDR3 region has the DNA TGTGCCAGCAGCGTGCCGGGACAGTCCCACGAGCAGTACTTC. Its translation: CASSVPGQSHEQYF.

The chain combines TRBV6-1 with TRBJ1-2, with TRBD1 matching over 10 bases. Trimming removed 4 bases from V and 5 bases from J; junction bases left unmatched: 10. Germline V gives CDR1 MNHNS, CDR2 SASEGT. This CDR3 has 16 amino acids. The CDR3 DNA sequence: TGTGCCAGCAGTGCGGGACAGGGGTGGTTAAGTTATGGCTACACCTTC. Protein sequence: CASSAGQGWLSYGYTF.

This rearrangement joins TRBV6-4 to TRBJ2-3; D remains ambiguous. The germline V and J ends were trimmed by 6 bases and 2 bases, with 9 bases remaining between them. Germline values: CDR1 MRHNA, CDR2 SNTAGT. The CDR3 runs 13 residues. CDR3 sequence: CASRGQYTDTQYF. CDR3 coding DNA: TGTGCCAGCAGAGGGCAGTACACAGATACGCAGTATTTT.

The chain carries TRBV6-5 and TRBJ2-5, with 10 positions matching TRBD1. This CDR3 comprises 15 residues. Germline trimming cut 3 bases from V and 2 bases from J; bases unmatched to any gene: 3. Looked up from germline, CDR1 is MNHEY and CDR2 is SVGAGI. The chain's CDR3 is CASSYQGQGQETQYF. CDR3 nucleotides: TGTGCCAGCAGTTATCAGGGACAGGGGCAAGAGACCCAGTACTTC.

The sample holds one count of this clone. The rearrangement joins TRBV18 to TRBJ2-1, with D possibly TRBD1 on 6 matching bases. V lost 3 bases and J lost 3, with 24 bases in between. Per the germline V gene, CDR1 is KGHSH and CDR2 is LQKENI. The CDR3 covers 19 residues. CDR3 bases: TGTGCCAGCTCACCGCTCCCGACAGGCCCTGGGTCTAGCTACAATGAGCAGTTCTTC. It translates to CASSPLPTGPGSSYNEQFF.

The J gene is TRBJ2-3, the V gene TRBV19; D ambiguous. Germline values: CDR1 LNHDA, CDR2 SQIVND (reference sequence). Trimming left V 10 bases short and J 4 bases short, with 21 bases between. The CDR3 sequence is 15 residues long. Here the CDR3 reads CATQDGSLGSDTQYF. CDR3 DNA: TGTGCCACTCAGGACGGATCACTCGGGTCAGATACGCAGTATTTT.

The CDR3 nucleotides read TGTGCCACCAGCAGGGCCAGGCGAAGTAGCGGGACGACCTACAATGAGCAGTTCTTC. Its translation: CATSRARRSSGTTYNEQFF. This chain joins TRBV15 and TRBJ2-1; 8 bases fit TRBD2. V dropped 3 bases and J dropped 2; count of bases not matched to a gene: 15. The V gene's germline CDR1 is LNHNV and CDR2 YYDKDF (reference sequence). The CDR3 is 19 amino acids.

The gene calls are TRBV7-8 and TRBJ1-1; 8 bases agree with TRBD1. V trimming: 5 bases; J trimming: 8 bases; junction bases outside the gene matches: 13. The CDR3 is made up of 15 amino acids. CDR1 and CDR2 (germline): SGHVS, FQNEAQ. The CDR3 sequence is CASSPHRDRPEEAFF. The CDR3 DNA is TGTGCCAGCAGCCCTCACCGGGACAGGCCAGAAGAAGCTTTCTTT.

The chain carries TRBV18 and TRBJ2-1, with a possible D match to TRBD2 (5 bases). CDR1 is KGHSH, CDR2 LQKENI, per germline. The CDR3 spans 12 residues. Trimming shortened V by 3 bases and J by 13 bases, and 13 bases separated the two germline ends. CDR3 sequence: CASSPVGAVQFF. Written as DNA, the CDR3 is TGTGCCAGCTCACCGGTGGGAGCAGTACAGTTCTTC.

The V call is TRBV18, the J call TRBJ2-3; 9 bases agree with TRBD2. The CDR3 spans 14 residues. Germline CDR1 reads KGHSH; CDR2 reads LQKENI. Losses at the gene ends were 8 bases for V and 4 bases for J; bases not matched to a gene: 7. CDR3 sequence: CASLTSGNADTQYF. DNA of the CDR3: TGTGCCAGCCTGACTAGCGGTAACGCAGATACGCAGTATTTT.

This rearrangement joins TRBV5-1 to TRBJ2-7; tentative D call: TRBD1 (6 bases). The CDR3 extends over 15 amino acids. Germline V gives CDR1 SGHRS, CDR2 YFSETQ. Trimming left V 0 bases short and J 3 bases short, with 13 bases between. CDR3 sequence reads: CASSLAPGQHYEQYF. The CDR3, as DNA: TGCGCCAGCAGCTTGGCCCCGGGACAACACTACGAGCAGTACTTC.

The gene calls are TRBV6-1 and TRBJ2-7; D gene ambiguous. The CDR3 extends over 15 amino acids. V lost 6 bases to trimming and J lost 3 bases, with 18 bases between them. CDR1 MNHNS and CDR2 SASEGT come from the germline V gene. CDR3 sequence: CASRAGGQVDYEQYF. The CDR3 bases are TGTGCCAGCAGGGCAGGCGGCCAGGTAGACTACGAGCAGTACTTC.

Worth noting for this clone: Its ends do not fully match the called genes, so a read error is possible. This chain connects TRBV6-6 to TRBJ2-1, with D possibly being TRBD2 (6 bases). CDR1 and CDR2 from the germline V gene are MNHNY and SVGAGI (reference sequence). The CDR3 loop spans 12 amino acids. CDR3 in DNA: TGTGCCAGCAGTTACTCTGGGGTAGCGGTGGTCTTC. Translation gives CASSYSGVAVVF.

V usage is TRBV28 and J usage is TRBJ1-4; a weak D match, TRBD1 (6 bases). In germline, CDR1 is MDHEN, CDR2 SYDVKM. V lost 6 bases and J lost 8, with 19 bases in between. The length of the CDR3 is 15 residues. The CDR3 DNA sequence: TGTGCCAGCAGCCCCCGTAGGGGGGGCTGGGAAAAACTGTTTTTT. This sequence encodes CASSPRRGGWEKLFF.

This chain uses TRBV20-1 with TRBJ1-1; D unclear. The germline V gene has CDR1 DFQATT and CDR2 SNEGSKA (reference sequence). V was trimmed by 0 bases and J by 8 bases, leaving 7 bases between them. The CDR3 runs 11 residues. CDR3 DNA: TGCAGTGCTAGAGATCTGCCCGAAGCTTTCTTT. Translation: CSARDLPEAFF.

This chain uses TRBV6-5 with TRBJ2-2; possible D gene TRBD1, 5 bases. Per germline, CDR1 MNHEY and CDR2 SVGAGI. The length of the CDR3 is 14 residues. V lost 6 bases to trimming and J lost 6 bases, with 14 bases between them. CDR3: CASRGQFLAGELFF. CDR3 bases: TGTGCCAGCAGGGGGCAGTTTCTGGCCGGGGAGCTGTTTTTT.